The following is a T cell receptor beta chain sequence with its context. These data come from a study of shared clonotypes between healthy human individuals. The repertoire was sequenced with immunoSEQ multiplex PCR; TCRdb's copy has only in-frame clones and lacks some. The data contain hundreds of thousands of clones, 95% to 97% of them singletons. The CDR3 has 15 amino acids. V dropped 5 bases and J dropped 3; count of bases not matched to a gene: 4. CDR1 and CDR2 (germline): KGHSH, LQKENI. This chain uses TRBV18 with TRBJ2-2, with TRBD2 matching 9 bases. The source is a woman in her 30s in good health. The sequenced sample was naive CD4+ T cells sorted from blood. Subset defined: CD45RA+ positively selected. The CDR3 coding sequence is TGTGCCAGCTCATCTTTAGCGGGAGACACCGGGGAGCTGTTTTTT. As protein: CASSSLAGDTGELFF.